These 20 T cell receptor beta chains originate from one sample sequenced in a study of T cell repertoires in cytomegalovirus infection. From the reads, TCRdb called clonotypes with MiXCR, one entry per CDR3 protein. This sample yields more than 150,000 distinct CDR3 sequences, of which roughly 18% are seen a single time; roughly a sixth belongs to the top ten. Material: CD8+ T cells from PBMCs. Receptors were obtained from a human donor in good health (CMV status not recorded). Some clones in this sample may be carry-over from other donors' samples.

Comments on this clonotype: This could be a read error, since a much larger clone is one nucleotide away. The chain has TRBV6-2 or TRBV6-3 and TRBJ2-1, with D perhaps matching TRBD2 (6 bases). Germline-derived CDR1 and CDR2 are MNHEY and SVGEGT. CDR3 length equals 16 residues. The ends were cut back, 4 bases at V and 0 bases at J, with 13 bases in the middle. CDR3 DNA: TGTGCCAGCAGTTTACTAGCCTCGAGCTCCTACAATGAGCAGTTCTTC. Its translation: CASSLLASSSYNEQFF.

The chain recombines TRBV15 with TRBJ1-1, with 7 bases matching TRBD1. Trimming removed 1 base from V and 12 bases from J; junction bases left unmatched: 8. The CDR3 runs to 13 residues. Germline loops: CDR1 LNHNV, CDR2 YYDKDF (reference sequence). CDR3 residues: CATSRGEQGTPFF. CDR3 coding DNA: TGTGCCACCAGCAGAGGGGAACAGGGGACTCCTTTCTTT.

This chain joins TRBV6-2 or TRBV6-3 and TRBJ1-1, with a weak D call TRBD1 (6 bases). CDR3 length equals 13 residues. V was clipped by 8 bases and J by 11 bases, with 21 bases between them. CDR1 is MNHEY, CDR2 SVGEGT, per germline. The chain's CDR3 is CASLIDRFGSAFF. The CDR3 nucleotides read TGTGCCAGCTTAATTGACAGGTTCGGGTCGGCTTTCTTT.

The chain employs TRBV4-1 and TRBJ2-7; D remains ambiguous. V was pared by 2 bases and J by 2 bases, with 10 bases between. Germline V gene sequence: CDR1 MGHRA, CDR2 YSYEKL. This CDR3 region has 14 residues. The chain's CDR3 is CASSQPWAPYEQYF. For the CDR3, the DNA is TGCGCCAGCAGCCAACCATGGGCCCCCTACGAGCAGTACTTC.

The table lists this clonotype with many counts. V gene TRBV7-2 combines with J gene TRBJ2-7; no clear D. With 5 bases removed from V and 3 bases from J, the gap between germline ends came to 5 bases. The CDR3 runs 11 residues. From germline, CDR1 is SGHTA and CDR2 FQGNSA. In DNA form, the CDR3 reads TGTGCCAGCAGCCCTAACTACGAGCAGTACTTC. As protein: CASSPNYEQYF.

In its sample, this clonotype was seen a few times. The genes are TRBV7-6 and TRBJ2-7, with 8 positions matching TRBD1. V dropped 5 bases and J dropped 3; count of bases not matched to a gene: 9. The CDR3 length is 15 residues. Germline CDR1 SGHVS, CDR2 FNYEAQ. The CDR3 DNA sequence: TGTGCCAGCAGCCAAACCACAGGGACAGGCTACGAGCAGTACTTC. Translation: CASSQTTGTGYEQYF. Full variable domain (rest looked up from reference TRBV7-6 and TRBJ2-7): GAGVSQSPRYKVTKRGQDVALRCDPISGHVSLYWYRQALGQGPEFLTYFNYEAQQDKSGLPNDRFSAERPEGSISTLTIQRTEQRDSAMYRCASSQTTGTGYEQYFGPGTRLTVT.

The chain has TRBV7-9 and TRBJ1-3; D ambiguous. Deletions cut 9 bases from V and 0 bases from J, with 12 bases between. In germline, CDR1 is SEHNR, CDR2 FQNEAQ (reference sequence). The CDR3 covers 14 residues. CDR3 sequence (DNA): TGTGCCAGTTCAGCCCCCGGCTCTGGAAACACCATATATTTT. As protein: CASSAPGSGNTIYF. The full variable domain, rest sourced from reference TRBV7-9 and TRBJ1-3, is DTGVSQNPRHKITKRGQNVTFRCDPISEHNRLYWYRQTLGQGPEFLTYFQNEAQLEKSRLLSDRFSAERPKGSFSTLEIQRTEQGDSAMYLCASSAPGSGNTIYFGEGSWLTVV.

This chain joins TRBV6-2 or TRBV6-3 and TRBJ1-1, with D possibly being TRBD1 (5 bases). Germline CDR1 and CDR2: MNHEY and SVGEGT. CDR3 length equals 14 residues. Trimming took 8 bases from V and 0 from J, leaving 13 bases between them. This chain's CDR3 is CASGEDTLNTEAFF. The CDR3 nucleotides are TGTGCCAGCGGGGAGGACACCTTGAACACTGAAGCTTTCTTT.

V gene TRBV28 combines with J gene TRBJ2-1; TRBD1 agrees at 9 bases. The V gene's germline CDR1 is MDHEN and CDR2 SYDVKM. V lost 5 bases, J lost 4 bases, and 6 bases stayed unmatched. The CDR3 sequence is 15 residues long. The CDR3 reads CASSAGTGSYNEQFF. The CDR3 DNA reads TGTGCCAGCAGTGCCGGGACAGGGTCGTACAATGAGCAGTTCTTC.

V usage is TRBV12-3 or TRBV12-4 and J usage is TRBJ2-4, with a tentative D call TRBD2 (5 bases). V lost 0 bases to trimming and J lost 0 bases, with 15 bases between them. The CDR3 loop spans 18 amino acids. The CDR3 DNA sequence: TGTGCCAGCAGTTTAGCCCGGACTCGTAGTCTAGCCAAAAACATTCAGTACTTC. Translating gives CASSLARTRSLAKNIQYF.

V gene TRBV28 combines with J gene TRBJ2-1, with 9 bases fitting TRBD2. The V and J ends lost 6 bases and 6 bases, in that order; junction bases with no gene match: 12. Germline CDR1 MDHEN, CDR2 SYDVKM. The CDR3 length is 16 residues. The chain's CDR3 is CASSPGLAWRINEQFF. DNA for the CDR3: TGTGCCAGCAGCCCAGGACTAGCGTGGAGGATCAATGAGCAGTTCTTC.

The chain combines TRBV11-2 with TRBJ2-4, with 10 bases lining up with TRBD2. The CDR3 runs 18 residues. Germline trimming cut 0 bases from V and 0 bases from J; bases unmatched to any gene: 5. CDR1 SGHAT and CDR2 FQNNGV come from the germline V gene. CDR3 nucleotide sequence: TGTGCCAGCAGCTTAGATCTAGCGGGAGCGTTAGCCAAAAACATTCAGTACTTC. Translated, it gives CASSLDLAGALAKNIQYF.

A word on this clonotype: An end of the junction does not agree with germline; a read error may underlie this. This chain joins TRBV7-2 and TRBJ1-3, with D tentatively TRBD1 (6 bases). Germline-derived CDR1 and CDR2 are SGHTA and FQGNSA. The CDR3 runs to 16 residues. The CDR3 DNA sequence: TGTGCCAGCAGATTAGCGGGGGCTTCGGCTGGAAACACCATATATTTT. Translating gives CASRLAGASAGNTIYF.

This chain connects TRBV6-6 to TRBJ2-3, with TRBD2 matching 9 bases. The ends lost 4 bases at V and 4 bases at J; junction bases unmatched: 3. The CDR3 extends over 14 amino acids. Germline lookup yields CDR1 MNHNY and CDR2 SVGAGI (reference sequence). CDR3 nucleotide sequence: TGTGCCAGCAGTTCGGAGCGGGAGGCAGATACGCAGTATTTT. Translation gives CASSSEREADTQYF.

The chain recombines TRBV15 with TRBJ2-7, with D possibly being TRBD1 or TRBD2 (6 bases each). The CDR3 length is 12 residues. Trimming shortened V by 6 bases and J by 2 bases, and 8 bases separated the two germline ends. Germline V CDR1 and CDR2: LNHNV, YYDKDF (reference sequence). The CDR3 nucleotides read TGTGCCACCAGAGGGGGGACCTACGAGCAGTACTTC. This codes for CATRGGTYEQYF.

V and J are TRBV7-2 and TRBJ2-3; the D is unclear. This CDR3 is 14 amino acids long. Trimming cost V 3 bases and J 4 bases, with 11 bases left between them. Germline-derived CDR1 and CDR2 are SGHTA and FQGNSA. The chain's CDR3 is CASSFINEADTQYF. The CDR3 nucleotides are TGTGCCAGCAGCTTCATTAATGAGGCAGATACGCAGTATTTT.

The rearrangement uses TRBV9 and TRBJ2-3, with 11 bases that match TRBD2. Looked up from germline, CDR1 is SGDLS and CDR2 is YYNGEE. The V gene end was trimmed by 2 bases and the J gene end by 3 bases; junction bases not matched to a gene: 2. This CDR3 is 15 amino acids long. DNA for the CDR3: TGTGCCAGCAGCGTGACTAGCGGGGTTACAGATACGCAGTATTTT. Translating gives CASSVTSGVTDTQYF.

This chain links TRBV2 with TRBJ2-1; a weak D match, TRBD1 (6 bases). The V gene lost 8 bases and the J gene lost 5 bases, with 16 bases spanning the gap. Germline V lookup: CDR1 SNHLY, CDR2 FYNNEI. CDR3 length equals 14 residues. CDR3 nucleotides: TGTGCCAGCTCGGGTTGGGACAACCACAATGAGCAGTTCTTC. Translating gives CASSGWDNHNEQFF.

This clonotype has a handful of counts. This sequence joins TRBV4-2 and TRBJ2-2; 9 nucleotides match TRBD2. This CDR3 has 17 amino acids. The germline CDR1 and CDR2 sequences are LGHNA and YNFKEQ. V was clipped by 4 bases and J by 6 bases; unmatched bases: 12. CDR3 DNA: TGTGCCAGCAGCCCCCGCGGTAGCGGGAGAGAGGCCGGGGAGCTGTTTTTT. Translating it yields CASSPRGSGREAGELFF.

The CDR3 region has the DNA TGTGCCAGCAGTTACCCGGGGGCCGGAGAGACCCAGTACTTC. Encoded protein: CASSYPGAGETQYF. This chain joins TRBV6-2 or TRBV6-3 and TRBJ2-5; D may correspond to TRBD1 or TRBD2 (6 bases each). This CDR3 has 14 amino acids. V gave up 2 bases and J gave up 4 bases, with 11 bases separating them. Germline V gives CDR1 MNHEY, CDR2 SVGEGT.